This is a list of T cell receptor beta chains from one sample in a study of T cells after yellow fever vaccination. TCRdb fed the 5' RACE reads into MiXCR, producing one record per CDR3 protein. The table lists over 20,000 distinct CDR3 sequences, approximately 5% of them singletons. The starting material was PBMCs, either bulk or a sorted T-cell subset (CD4+, CD8+, memory, or dextramer-sorted; not recorded which), obtained 15 days after the yellow fever booster vaccination. These receptors came from a man aged 25 to 40 who received the YFV17D yellow fever vaccine. Each CDR3 is given with its conserved first and last residue. Each record gives: clone size, V gene, J gene, CDR3 protein. Clone size, where shown, is once, few, many, or a class for clones that have expanded.

size: many; V: TRBV20-1; J: TRBJ2-7; CDR3: CSASGRAYEQYF
size: many; V: TRBV20-1; J: TRBJ2-5; CDR3: CSASAGGPGETQYF
size: many; V: TRBV19; J: TRBJ1-1; CDR3: CASSARDLEAFF
size: many; V: TRBV12-3/TRBV12-4; J: TRBJ2-1; CDR3: CASTPDWSEQFF
size: many; V: TRBV11-2; J: TRBJ2-7; CDR3: CASSLEVGGLPIYEQYF
size: many; V: TRBV19; J: TRBJ2-7; CDR3: CASSASLGSGVYEQYF
size: many; V: TRBV30; J: TRBJ1-2; CDR3: CAWTTGQGTGYTF
size: many; V: TRBV29-1; J: TRBJ2-2; CDR3: CSVDVSGKPTGELFF
size: many; V: TRBV6-2/TRBV6-3; J: TRBJ2-7; CDR3: CASSYSSGLTYEQYF
size: NA; V: TRBV29-1; J: TRBJ2-7; CDR3: CSVGGDEQYF
size: many; V: TRBV20-1; J: TRBJ2-7; CDR3: CSASPGEEMTYEQYF
size: many; V: TRBV7-9; J: TRBJ2-1; CDR3: CASSLGRLGGRSDEQFF
size: many; V: TRBV3-1; J: TRBJ2-3; CDR3: CASRQDGTDTQYF
size: many; V: TRBV20-1; J: TRBJ2-1; CDR3: CSARSGTSALFSYNEQFF
size: many; V: TRBV9; J: TRBJ1-1; CDR3: CASSSTGGGTEAFF
size: many; V: TRBV20-1; J: TRBJ2-1; CDR3: CSARGTGSSYNEQFF